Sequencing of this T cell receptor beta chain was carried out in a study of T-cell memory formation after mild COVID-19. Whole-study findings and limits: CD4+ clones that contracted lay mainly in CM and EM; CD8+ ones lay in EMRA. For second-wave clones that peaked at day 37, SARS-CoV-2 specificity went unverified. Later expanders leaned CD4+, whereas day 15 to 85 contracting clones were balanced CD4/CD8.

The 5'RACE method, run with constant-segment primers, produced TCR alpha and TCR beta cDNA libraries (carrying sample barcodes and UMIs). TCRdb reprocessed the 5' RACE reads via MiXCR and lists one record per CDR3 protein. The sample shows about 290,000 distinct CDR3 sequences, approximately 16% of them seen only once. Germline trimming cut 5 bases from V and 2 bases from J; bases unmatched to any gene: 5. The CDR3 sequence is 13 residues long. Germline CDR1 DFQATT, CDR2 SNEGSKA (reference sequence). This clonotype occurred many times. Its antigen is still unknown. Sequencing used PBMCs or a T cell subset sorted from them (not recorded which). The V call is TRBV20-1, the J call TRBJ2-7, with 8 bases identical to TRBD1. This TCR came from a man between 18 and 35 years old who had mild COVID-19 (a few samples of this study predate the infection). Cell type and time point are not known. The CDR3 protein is CSALRTGTYEQYV. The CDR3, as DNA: TGCAGTGCTCTCCGGACAGGGACCTACGAGCAGTACGTC.